This T cell receptor beta chain is drawn from a study of response to subunit inactivated influenza vaccine. TCRdb recomputed calls from the RT-PCR reads with MiXCR, one row per CDR3 protein. The sample holds hundreds of thousands of distinct CDR3 sequences; 13% are singletons and the top ten take about 12%. Whole-study findings and limits: Authors suggested few new T cells are recruited by each seasonal influenza vaccination.

In this sample, this clonotype turned up a few times. No antigen is known for it. Losses at the gene ends were 7 bases for V and 0 bases for J; bases not matched to a gene: 9. In germline, CDR1 is MDHEN, CDR2 SYDVKM. The CDR3 has 16 amino acids. The input for sequencing was PBMCs from blood, taken 40 to 50 days after vaccination. The clonotype originates from a man aged 50-59 years who received an inactivated influenza vaccine. V gene TRBV28 combines with J gene TRBJ2-1; 7 bases match TRBD2. The CDR3 loop is CASTAEAGSSYNEQFF. CDR3 nucleotide sequence: TGTGCCAGCACAGCAGAAGCGGGGAGCTCCTACAATGAGCAGTTCTTC.